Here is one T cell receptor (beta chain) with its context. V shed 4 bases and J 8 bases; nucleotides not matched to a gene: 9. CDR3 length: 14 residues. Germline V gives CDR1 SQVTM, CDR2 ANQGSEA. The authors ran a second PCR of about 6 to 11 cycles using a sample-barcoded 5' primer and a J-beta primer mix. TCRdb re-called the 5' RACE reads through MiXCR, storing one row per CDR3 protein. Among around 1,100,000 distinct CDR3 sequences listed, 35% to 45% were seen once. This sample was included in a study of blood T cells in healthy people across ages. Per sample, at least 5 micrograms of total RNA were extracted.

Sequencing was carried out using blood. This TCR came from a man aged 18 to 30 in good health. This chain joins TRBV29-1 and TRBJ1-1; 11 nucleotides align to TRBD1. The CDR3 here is CSVVRGTGGREAFF. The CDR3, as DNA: TGCAGCGTTGTTAGGGGGACAGGGGGGAGAGAAGCTTTCTTT.